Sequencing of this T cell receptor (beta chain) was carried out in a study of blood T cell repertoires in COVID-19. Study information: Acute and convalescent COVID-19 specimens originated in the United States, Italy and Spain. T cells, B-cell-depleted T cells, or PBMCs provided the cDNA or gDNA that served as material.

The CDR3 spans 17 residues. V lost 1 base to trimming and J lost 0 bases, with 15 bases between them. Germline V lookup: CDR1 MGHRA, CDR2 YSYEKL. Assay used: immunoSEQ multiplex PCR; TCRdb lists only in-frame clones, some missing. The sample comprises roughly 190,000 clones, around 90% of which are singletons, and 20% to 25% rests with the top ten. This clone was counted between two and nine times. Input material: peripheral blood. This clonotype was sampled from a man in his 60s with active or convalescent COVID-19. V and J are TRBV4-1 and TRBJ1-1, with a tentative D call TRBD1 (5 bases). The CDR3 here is CASSQGWVRVMNTEAFF. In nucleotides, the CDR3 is TGCGCCAGCAGCCAAGGGTGGGTCAGGGTCATGAACACTGAAGCTTTCTTT.